This T cell receptor (beta chain) came from a study of beta chain features in type 1 diabetes listed by TCRdb under 2018. In terms of the full investigation: Mean age, gender distribution, total cell number and subset yield were not different between patients and healthy donors. Naive and central memory subsets were obtained from all 30 or so donors, but regulatory and stem cell-like memory subsets were isolated from only 8 patients and 8 healthy donors. In the study, TCRB repertoires of sorted circulating CD4+ T cell subsets from recently diagnosed type 1 diabetes patients were compared with those of matched healthy donors. A total of around 100 million sorted cells were examined across all samples, and RNA yield correlated strongly with the number of cells per subset.

A remark on this clone: Its antigen is unknown. Per-nucleotide qualities are absent, and no much larger clonotype sits a single base away.

The entire amount of isolated RNA was reverse transcribed using the High Capacity cDNA Reverse Transcription Kit, so the sequenced TCRB transcripts were expressed ones. Deep immunoSEQ sequencing was applied to naive, central memory and regulatory T cell samples, giving an average of around 4 million total reads per sample. After sorted cells were lysed in RLT buffer, RNA was extracted with DNase-treated RNeasy Micro or Mini kits, with the choice depending on cell number. To prevent cross-contamination, every cell subset was processed on its own, while patient and healthy donor samples were processed together. The immunoSEQ multiplex PCR was used to amplify TCRB sequences from cDNA, generating 87-bp fragments that spanned the CDR3 region. Sequencing of the amplicons was done on the Illumina HiSeq platform. On the authors' methods: PCR bias was computationally corrected using synthetic template baselines, reads within Hamming distance 2 were collapsed, and singletons that could not be merged were discarded. Reads were aligned against IMGT to assign V, D and J genes, CDR3 length and insertions or deletions at six rearrangement sites. Clonotype counts were normalized to sorted cell number within each subset before computing true diversity and Gini coefficients with the tcR R package. Repertoire sharing was quantified using the overlap coefficient calculated on TCRB nucleotide sequences. Out-of-frame TCRB sequences from naive cells were analyzed to stand in for the pre-selection repertoire. TCRdb stores this immuneACCESS table with in-frame sequences only. Part of the clones is absent; in the studies checked, under half of the shortfall reflects unresolved V genes, and no reason is known for the rest. The V and J calls and clone size come from that table; D and trimming were worked out from the DNA. Within this sample are some 350,000 clones, with roughly 14% of them counted one time only. The ten largest make up over 0.014% of the sample.

The full study reports these points: Because cDNA was sequenced instead of genomic DNA, highly expressing activated cells could be over-represented, though the groups showed no difference in activation or CD3 levels. PCR might favor shorter templates, but patient and control samples were amplified and corrected together, so any skew would affect both groups equally. Because the HLA sub-analyses included only small numbers of individuals, any influence of HLA type on TCRB rearrangement was left unresolved. Naive, central memory and regulatory TCRB repertoires appeared more similar among patients than among healthy donors. A moderate but significant shortening of TCRB CDR3 length was observed in type 1 diabetes patients in all four CD4+ subsets. At VDJ recombination sites, patients with type 1 diabetes made fewer insertions and deleted more nucleotides, a pattern implying thymic rearrangement abnormalities.

A single peripheral blood draw of about 116 mL on average was collected from each donor into heparinised tubes. Naive, central memory, regulatory and stem cell-like memory CD4+ T cells were sorted on a BD FACSAria II using a panel including CD45RO, CCR7, CD25, CD127, CD95 and CD27. Every sorted population had a purity above 95%. PBMCs were isolated immediately by Lymphoprep density gradient centrifugation and stained directly without culture. Samples were stained and sorted in pairs, with one healthy donor and one patient per experiment, so that batch effects were minimized. Inclusive of the bounding cysteine and phenylalanine, the CDR3 is 14 residues long. Of all the DNA, just the CDR3 is kept, 42 bases in frame from base 1. As encoded in the germline V gene, CDR1 is MNHEY while CDR2 is SVGAGI. V is pared back by 4 bases and J by 3 bases, with 12 bases lying between the germline termini.

The TCR sequence derives from a woman between 18 and 29 years old with type 1 diabetes. The sequencing sample was made of naive CD4+ T cells from blood. Per the publication, the cell subset or site label means: true naive CD4+ T cells. Recombination connected TRBV6-5 to TRBJ1-2; tentative D gene TRBD1, with 5 bases matching. CDR3 region: CASSLVAGHYGYTF. The DNA reads TGTGCCAGCAGTTTGGTGGCAGGGCACTATGGCTACACCTTC.